These 25 T cell receptor beta chains originate from one sample sequenced in a study of shared clonotypes between healthy human individuals. CD45RO-negative CD8 cells positively selected for CCR7 made up the naive population, which excluded terminally differentiated effector memory CD45RA+ cells. Repertoires were generated with immunoSEQ multiplex PCR, while TCRdb's copy carries only in-frame clones and drops some. The table lists around 2,100,000 clones, over 85% of them singletons. The material sequenced was naive CD8+ T cells sorted from blood. The receptor source for this set is a man aged 18 to 29 in good health.

In regard to this clone: A junction end diverges from the germline sequence, so it may reflect a read error. The chain is built from TRBV7-7 and TRBJ2-5; 8 nucleotides line up with TRBD2. The CDR3 is 18 amino acids. Per germline, CDR1 SSHAT and CDR2 FNYEAQ (reference sequence). The CDR3 sequence: CASSRVPEIAGYQETQYF. CDR3 bases: TGTGCTAGCAGCCGCGTTCCGGAGATAGCGGGGTACCAAGAGACCCAGTACTTC. Using reference TRBV7-7 and TRBJ2-5 for the parts outside the CDR3, the full variable domain is GAGVSQSPRYKVTKRGQDVTLRCDPISSHATLYWYQQALGQGPEFLTYFNYEAQPDKSGLPSDRFSAERPEGSISTLTIQRTEQRDSAMYRCASSRVPEIAGYQETQYFGPGTRLLVL.

The J gene is TRBJ1-6, the V gene TRBV6-1; D is perhaps TRBD1 (5 bases). Germline loops: CDR1 MNHNS, CDR2 SASEGT. V was pared by 3 bases and J by 2 bases, with 11 bases between. This CDR3 is built from 16 residues. CDR3 sequence (DNA): TGTGCCAGCAGTGATTTGACGGACACCTATAATTCACCCCTCCACTTT. Its translation: CASSDLTDTYNSPLHF.

The chain links TRBV30 to TRBJ1-5, with TRBD1 matching over 11 bases. Germline V CDR1 and CDR2: GTSNPN, SVGIG (reference sequence). The CDR3 is 15 amino acids. With V trimmed by 0 bases and J by 6 bases, 4 bases remained unmatched. The CDR3 sequence: CAWSVLGQGVQPQHF. CDR3 DNA sequence: TGTGCCTGGAGTGTATTGGGACAGGGGGTTCAGCCCCAGCATTTT.

The V and J genes are TRBV30 and TRBJ2-7; D might be TRBD1 (6 bases). This CDR3 comprises 12 residues. V shed 5 bases and J shed 6 bases, with 14 bases lying between them. Germline V gene sequence: CDR1 GTSNPN, CDR2 SVGIG (reference sequence). The CDR3 sequence: CAWVAAGVEQYF. DNA for the CDR3: TGTGCCTGGGTCGCTGCAGGGGTCGAGCAGTACTTC.

This clone was detected only once. One end of the junction fails to match germline, which may point to a read error. V usage is TRBV19 and J usage is TRBJ2-7; D might be TRBD2 (6 bases). The CDR3 is made up of 15 amino acids. CDR1 is LNHDA and CDR2 is SQIVND in the germline V gene (reference sequence). The CDR3 DNA sequence: TGCGGGATGCAGGACCTGGGGGGATCCCACTACGAGCAGTACTTC. Residues: CGMQDLGGSHYEQYF.

This clone has a single count. The rearrangement joins TRBV7-2 to TRBJ2-3, with unresolved D. The germline gives CDR1 SGHTA, CDR2 FQGNSA. The CDR3 contains 14 residues. V was cut by 2 bases and J by 4 bases, with 10 bases left in between. Here the CDR3 reads CASSLNVLSDTQYF. Written as DNA, the CDR3 is TGTGCCAGCAGCTTAAATGTCCTATCAGATACGCAGTATTTT. The variable domain in full, with the rest retrieved from reference TRBV7-2 and TRBJ2-3, is GAGVSQSPSNKVTEKGKDVELRCDPISGHTALYWYRQSLGQGLEFLIYFQGNSAPDKSGLPSDRFSAERTGGSVSTLTIQRTQQEDSAVYLCASSLNVLSDTQYFGPGTRLTVL.

A few counts support this clone. The V call is TRBV5-4, the J call TRBJ1-2; D call uncertain. Trimming stripped 1 base from V and 1 base from J, with 8 bases between. Germline CDR1 reads SGHNT; CDR2 reads YYREEE (reference sequence). The CDR3 is 14 amino acids. The CDR3 is CASSLNTDNYGYTF. In nucleotides, the CDR3 is TGTGCCAGCAGCTTGAACACTGATAACTATGGCTACACCTTC.

Worth noting for this clone: Additional DNA sequences in this sample encode the identical CDR3. This chain links TRBV7-8 with TRBJ2-7; a weak D match, TRBD2 (6 bases). Germline values: CDR1 SGHVS, CDR2 FQNEAQ. The V gene lost 5 bases and the J gene lost 4 bases, with 12 bases spanning the gap. CDR3 size: 13 residues. The CDR3 here is CASSLGGGYEQYF. As DNA, the CDR3 is TGTGCCAGCAGCCTCGGTGGAGGGTACGAGCAGTACTTC.

The chain carries TRBV7-6 and TRBJ2-1; D gene unclear. Germline lookup yields CDR1 SGHVS and CDR2 FNYEAQ. CDR3 size: 15 residues. V lost 2 bases to trimming and J lost 6 bases, with 14 bases between them. This CDR3 is CASSLKVDTVNEQFF. The CDR3, as DNA: TGTGCCAGCAGCTTAAAAGTAGATACCGTCAATGAGCAGTTCTTC.

This clone appeared a single time. This chain's CDR3 is CATSRALLAANTGELFF. As DNA, the CDR3 is TGTGCCACCAGCAGGGCTCTACTAGCGGCGAACACCGGGGAGCTGTTTTTT. The chain couples TRBV15 to TRBJ2-2; 8 nucleotides match TRBD2. After removal of 3 bases from V and 0 bases from J, the junction contained 6 bases not matched to a gene. CDR3 length: 17 residues. Per the germline V gene, CDR1 is LNHNV and CDR2 is YYDKDF (reference sequence).

About this clone: The same CDR3 arises from other DNA sequences in this sample as well. The chain couples TRBV5-1 to TRBJ2-1; D is perhaps TRBD1 or TRBD2 (6 bases each). CDR3 length equals 14 residues. The germline CDR1 and CDR2 sequences are SGHRS and YFSETQ. Trimming left V 0 bases short and J 8 bases short, with 12 bases between. CDR3 sequence: CASSLEGGVDEQFF. Written as DNA, the CDR3 is TGCGCCAGCAGCTTGGAGGGGGGCGTCGATGAGCAGTTCTTC.

The gene calls are TRBV6-1 and TRBJ2-7; D possibly corresponds to TRBD2 (6 bases). The germline V gene has CDR1 MNHNS and CDR2 SASEGT. The V end was cut by 1 base, the J end by 2 bases, with 15 bases between. CDR3 length: 16 amino acids. This CDR3 reads CASSEGRDLPAYEQYF. As DNA, the CDR3 is TGTGCCAGCAGTGAAGGGCGGGACTTACCAGCCTACGAGCAGTACTTC.

This clone was counted only a few times. The V gene is TRBV19, the J gene TRBJ2-7; a weak D match, TRBD1 (5 bases). This CDR3 has 13 amino acids. The germline V and J ends were trimmed by 8 bases and 6 bases, with 17 bases remaining between them. Looked up from germline, CDR1 is LNHDA and CDR2 is SQIVND (reference sequence). CDR3 bases: TGTGCCAGTTCCCAGGGCCTAGTCGGCGAGCAGTACTTC. Its protein product is CASSQGLVGEQYF.

The chain joins TRBV7-3 to TRBJ1-1, with D possibly TRBD1 on 6 matching bases. Germline lookup yields CDR1 SGHTA and CDR2 FQGTGA. CDR3 length: 14 residues. V dropped 4 bases and J dropped 1 base, with 10 bases sitting between them. The CDR3 nucleotides read TGTGCCAGCAGCTCGACAGGAGAGAACACTGAAGCTTTCTTT. Protein product: CASSSTGENTEAFF.

The chain uses TRBV29-1 and TRBJ1-2; weak D call: TRBD1 (6 bases). Deletions cut 0 bases from V and 4 bases from J, with 12 bases between. The germline gives CDR1 SQVTM, CDR2 ANQGSEA. The CDR3 loop spans 14 amino acids. In DNA, the CDR3 is TGCAGCGTTGAAGAGGGGGGCGCATCCTATGGCTACACCTTC. Residues: CSVEEGGASYGYTF.

The rearrangement uses TRBV9 and TRBJ2-3; D not resolved. The CDR3 runs to 16 residues. V lost 4 bases and J 9 bases, leaving 24 bases between the germline ends. Looked up from germline, CDR1 is SGDLS and CDR2 is YYNGEE. The CDR3 loop is CASSPGVGLGDLTQYF. The CDR3 nucleotides are TGTGCCAGCAGCCCCGGCGTTGGTCTAGGCGACTTAACGCAGTATTTT. The full variable domain, rest sourced from reference TRBV9 and TRBJ2-3, is DSGVTQTPKHLITATGQRVTLRCSPRSGDLSVYWYQQSLDQGLQFLIQYYNGEERAKGNILERFSAQQFPDLHSELNLSSLELGDSALYFCASSPGVGLGDLTQYFGPGTRLTVL.

This clone showed up just a few times. The chain employs TRBV21-1 and TRBJ1-6; TRBD1, as called in the table, went unchecked against the DNA. TRBV21-1 is a documented pseudogene. The CDR3 is made up of 11 amino acids. The CDR3 region has the DNA TGTGCCAGCAGCATGTGGCCACCCCTCCACTTT. It is translated as CASSMWPPLHF.

J is TRBJ2-3 and V is TRBV27, with D perhaps TRBD2 (6 bases). The CDR3 runs to 16 residues. The V end lost 0 bases, the J end lost 1 base, and 11 bases lay between the germline ends. Germline assignment: CDR1 MNHEY and CDR2 SMNVEV (reference sequence). The CDR3 reads CASSLSRGSGTDTQYF. The DNA of the CDR3 is TGTGCCAGCAGTTTATCGCGGGGATCGGGCACAGATACGCAGTATTTT.

The gene calls are TRBV4-1 and TRBJ2-5, with TRBD1 as a possible D gene (5 bases). The CDR3 runs to 15 residues. Germline V CDR1 and CDR2: MGHRA, YSYEKL. V was trimmed by 0 bases and J by 2 bases, leaving 10 bases between them. CDR3 nucleotides: TGCGCCAGCAGCCAAGAGGGGCAGGGACAAGAGACCCAGTACTTC. Translated: CASSQEGQGQETQYF.

The chain recombines TRBV11-2 with TRBJ2-7, with D maybe TRBD1 (5 bases). Germline V lookup: CDR1 SGHAT, CDR2 FQNNGV. The V gene lost 4 bases and the J gene lost 3 bases, with 16 bases spanning the gap. There are 15 residues in the CDR3. DNA of the CDR3: TGTGCCAGCAGCTCAGTGGACACACAACACTACGAGCAGTACTTC. Protein sequence: CASSSVDTQHYEQYF.

The J gene is TRBJ2-7, the V gene TRBV4-1; D uncertain. V gave up 1 base and J gave up 2 bases, with 9 bases separating them. CDR1 is MGHRA and CDR2 is YSYEKL in the germline V gene. This CDR3 comprises 14 residues. In nucleotides, the CDR3 is TGCGCCAGCAGCCAAGGGCAGAGTCCCTACGAGCAGTACTTC. Its protein product is CASSQGQSPYEQYF.

Notes on this clone: Other nucleotide sequences in the sample specify the same CDR3. The CDR3 sequence: CASSQGLAASYEQYF. The DNA for the CDR3 is TGCGCCAGCAGCCAGGGACTAGCGGCCTCCTACGAGCAGTACTTC. The V and J genes are TRBV4-3 and TRBJ2-7; 11 positions agree with TRBD2. Germline CDR1 reads LGHNA; CDR2 reads YSLEER. This CDR3 spans 15 amino acids. J lost 0 bases, V lost 3 bases, and 1 base had no gene match.

This clone has only one observation. The chain joins TRBV28 to TRBJ2-1; 13 bases fit TRBD2. Germline CDR1 reads MDHEN; CDR2 reads SYDVKM. V trimming: 7 bases; J trimming: 5 bases; junction bases outside the gene matches: 14. CDR3 length equals 18 residues. The CDR3 coding sequence is TGTGCCAGCACCACCCTGTGGTTGGGACTAGCGGGGCACAATGAGCAGTTCTTC. Protein product: CASTTLWLGLAGHNEQFF.

V and J are TRBV10-3 and TRBJ2-7; D is possibly TRBD2 (6 bases). The CDR3 sequence is 12 residues long. CDR1 and CDR2 from the germline V gene are ENHRY and SYGVKD. V lost 2 bases to trimming and J lost 7 bases, with 9 bases between them. The CDR3 DNA reads as TGTGCCATCAGTGAGGGGGACTCGGAGCAGTACTTC. Its translation: CAISEGDSEQYF.

Turning to this clone: In the same sample, other DNA sequences code for this CDR3. The chain carries TRBV13 and TRBJ2-7; possibly TRBD1 for D (6 bases). Per germline, CDR1 PRHDT and CDR2 FYEKMQ (reference sequence). The CDR3 extends over 15 amino acids. Trimming left V 0 bases short and J 0 bases short, with 9 bases between. The chain's CDR3 is CASSLGTGTSYEQYF. CDR3 in DNA: TGTGCCAGCAGCTTAGGAACAGGGACCTCCTACGAGCAGTACTTC.